The rows below give T cell receptor beta chains drawn from one sample of a study of OX40 agonist ivuxolimab in advanced cancers. The repertoire was sequenced with immunoSEQ multiplex PCR; TCRdb's copy has only in-frame clones and lacks some. The profile covers around 58,000 clones, with about 94% appearing a single time and approximately 18% taken by the ten largest. The sequences come from CD4+ or CD8+ T cells sorted from blood, collected in a trial of the OX40 agonist ivuxolimab. The receptors were gathered from an adult with an advanced solid tumor such as melanoma, head and neck, liver or kidney cancer. The CDR3 runs from the conserved cysteine through the conserved F or W. Each record gives: D gene, J gene, clone size, V gene, CDR3 protein, CDR3 DNA. The D gene is left open where the match is weak. Not all rows give a size; the values are once, few, many and, for expanded clones, a class.

D: TRBD1
J: TRBJ1-1
size: NA
V: TRBV19
CDR3: CASSIGQGPDTEAFF
DNA: TGTGCCAGTAGTATCGGACAGGGGCCCGACACTGAAGCTTTCTTT

D: TRBD1
J: TRBJ2-5
size: NA
V: TRBV30
CDR3: CAWDRGNQETQYF
DNA: TGTGCCTGGGACAGGGGCAACCAAGAGACCCAGTACTTC

D: NA
J: TRBJ2-7
size: NA
V: TRBV1
CDR3: CTSSQESPGNVTGRDPHLYEQYF
DNA: TGCACCAGCAGCCAAGAGAGTCCCGGGAACGTGACTGGCAGGGACCCCCACCTCTACGAGCAGTACTTC

D: NA
J: TRBJ2-2
size: NA
V: TRBV27
CDR3: CASSWGHKSGELFF
DNA: TGTGCCAGCAGTTGGGGACATAAATCCGGGGAGCTGTTTTTT

D: NA
J: TRBJ1-3
size: NA
V: TRBV6-1
CDR3: CASSEFFSWGRTGNTIYF
DNA: TGTGCCAGCAGTGAATTTTTTTCGTGGGGAAGAACCGGAAACACCATATATTTT

D: TRBD2
J: TRBJ2-2
size: few
V: TRBV27
CDR3: CASTQLAGGPGELFF
DNA: TGTGCCAGCACTCAACTAGCGGGAGGTCCCGGGGAGCTGTTTTTT

D: NA
J: TRBJ2-7
size: NA
V: TRBV5-8
CDR3: CASSLVGGRDYYEQYF
DNA: TGTGCCAGCAGCTTGGTAGGGGGGCGGGATTACTACGAGCAGTACTTC

D: NA
J: TRBJ2-7
size: NA
V: TRBV11-3
CDR3: CASTIWGSYEQYF
DNA: TGTGCCAGCACCATATGGGGTTCCTACGAGCAGTACTTC

D: NA
J: TRBJ1-1
size: NA
V: TRBV15
CDR3: CATSRTQGEAFF
DNA: TGTGCCACCAGCAGAACCCAGGGTGAAGCTTTCTTT

D: NA
J: TRBJ2-5
size: NA
V: TRBV9
CDR3: CASSGGTQNQETQYF
DNA: TGTGCCAGCAGCGGAGGGACGCAGAACCAAGAGACCCAGTACTTC

D: TRBD1
J: TRBJ2-7
size: NA
V: TRBV5-6
CDR3: CASSQDRGLSYEQYF
DNA: TGTGCCAGCAGCCAGGACAGGGGGCTTTCCTACGAGCAGTACTTC

D: TRBD1
J: TRBJ2-3
size: NA
V: TRBV4-3
CDR3: CASSQDDRAHPPTDTQYF
DNA: TGCGCCAGCAGCCAAGACGACAGGGCCCACCCGCCCACAGATACGCAGTATTTT

D: NA
J: TRBJ1-1
size: NA
V: TRBV7-3
CDR3: CASSLTFDTEAFF
DNA: TGTGCCAGCAGCTTAACGTTTGACACTGAAGCTTTCTTT

D: NA
J: TRBJ1-2
size: NA
V: TRBV5-6
CDR3: CASSFVTGSNGYTF
DNA: TGTGCCAGCAGCTTCGTAACGGGGTCGAATGGCTACACCTTC

D: NA
J: TRBJ1-1
size: NA
V: TRBV6-6
CDR3: CASSYSVQGSRTEAFF
DNA: TGTGCCAGCAGTTACTCGGTTCAGGGAAGTCGAACTGAAGCTTTCTTT

D: NA
J: TRBJ2-1
size: NA
V: TRBV12-5
CDR3: CASGLTTSYNEQFF
DNA: TGTGCTAGTGGGCTGACTACGAGTTACAATGAGCAGTTCTTC

D: NA
J: TRBJ1-1
size: NA
V: TRBV9
CDR3: CASSTGDEAFF
DNA: TGTGCCAGCAGCACTGGAGATGAAGCTTTCTTT

D: NA
J: TRBJ1-3
size: NA
V: TRBV9
CDR3: CASSPWSEGGMNSGNTIYF
DNA: TGTGCCAGCAGCCCTTGGTCAGAGGGGGGGATGAACTCTGGAAACACCATATATTTT

D: NA
J: TRBJ1-5
size: NA
V: TRBV30
CDR3: CAWSVGLGNQPQHF
DNA: TGTGCCTGGAGTGTGGGCTTGGGCAATCAGCCCCAGCATTTT

D: NA
J: TRBJ2-7
size: once
V: TRBV7-3
CDR3: CASSLLPGSVHEQYF
DNA: TGTGCCAGCAGCTTATTACCCGGGAGCGTCCACGAGCAGTACTTC

D: NA
J: TRBJ2-7
size: NA
V: TRBV13
CDR3: CASSLGGTDSYEQYF
DNA: TGTGCCAGCAGCCTAGGGGGGACAGACTCCTACGAGCAGTACTTC

D: NA
J: TRBJ1-1
size: few
V: TRBV27
CDR3: CASSLTEAFF
DNA: TGTGCCAGCAGTCTGACTGAAGCTTTCTTT

D: NA
J: TRBJ2-7
size: NA
V: TRBV6-4
CDR3: CASSTTMGGPYEQYF
DNA: TGTGCCAGCAGTACAACTATGGGGGGCCCCTACGAGCAGTACTTC